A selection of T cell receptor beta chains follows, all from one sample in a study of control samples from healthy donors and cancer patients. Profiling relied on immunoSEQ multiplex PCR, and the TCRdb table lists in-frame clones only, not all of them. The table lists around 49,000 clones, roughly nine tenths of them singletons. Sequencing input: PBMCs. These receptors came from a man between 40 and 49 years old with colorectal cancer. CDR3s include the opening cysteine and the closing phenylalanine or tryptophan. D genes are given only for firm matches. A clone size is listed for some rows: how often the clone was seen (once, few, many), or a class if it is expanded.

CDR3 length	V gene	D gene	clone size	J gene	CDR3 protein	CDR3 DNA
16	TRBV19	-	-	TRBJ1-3	CASTPVDLTSGNTIYF	TGTGCCAGTACCCCGGTAGACCTTACCTCTGGAAACACCATATATTTT
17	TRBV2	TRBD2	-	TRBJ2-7	CATMTGTNINGGYEQYF	TGTGCCACCATGACCGGGACTAACATCAATGGGGGCTACGAGCAGTACTTC
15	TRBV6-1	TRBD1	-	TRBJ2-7	CASSPDRGPAYEQYF	TGTGCCAGCAGTCCGGACAGGGGACCTGCCTACGAGCAGTACTTC
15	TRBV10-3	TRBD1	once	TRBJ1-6	CAISGRTGGDSPLHF	TGTGCCATCAGTGGACGGACAGGGGGAGATTCACCCCTCCACTTT
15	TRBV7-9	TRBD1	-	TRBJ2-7	CASSSAGTGNYEQYF	TGTGCCAGCAGCTCAGCCGGGACAGGCAACTACGAGCAGTACTTC
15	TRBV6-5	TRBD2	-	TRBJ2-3	CASSYVASGRDTQYF	TGTGCCAGCAGTTACGTGGCTAGCGGGAGAGATACGCAGTATTTT
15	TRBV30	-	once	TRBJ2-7	CAWSVLTALMGEQYF	TGTGCCTGGAGTGTATTGACAGCCCTAATGGGGGAGCAGTACTTC
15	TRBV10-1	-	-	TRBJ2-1	CASSESGLRAREQFF	TGCGCCAGCAGTGAGTCTGGGTTGAGGGCCCGTGAGCAGTTCTTC
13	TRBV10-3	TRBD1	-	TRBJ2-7	CAITPGGSYEQYF	TGTGCCATCACCCCAGGGGGCAGCTACGAGCAGTACTTC
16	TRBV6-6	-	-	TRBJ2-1	CASRTPGRNSYNEQFF	TGTGCCAGCAGAACCCCCGGGCGAAACTCCTACAATGAGCAGTTCTTC
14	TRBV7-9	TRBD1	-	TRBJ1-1	CASSPGQGNTEAFF	TGTGCCAGCAGCCCCGGACAGGGAAACACTGAAGCTTTCTTT
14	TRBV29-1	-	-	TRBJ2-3	CSVDGLNPPDTQYF	TGCAGCGTTGATGGACTGAACCCTCCGGATACGCAGTATTTT
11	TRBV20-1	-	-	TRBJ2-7	CSASGASSQYF	TGCAGTGCTAGCGGGGCGTCGTCCCAGTACTTC
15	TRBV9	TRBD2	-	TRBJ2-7	CASSVASGSTYEQYF	TGTGCCAGCAGCGTAGCTAGCGGGAGTACCTACGAGCAGTACTTC